A selection of T cell receptor beta chains follows, all from one sample in a study of cytomegalovirus exposure and HLA in healthy donors. Only in-frame clones appear in the TCRdb table, and some are missing; sequencing was by immunoSEQ multiplex PCR. The sample consists of 110,000 to 150,000 clones, about 94% of them appearing once. The sequenced material came from PBMCs. The receptor set was obtained from a man aged 18 to 29 in good health and CMV-seropositive. Both conserved end residues are part of each CDR3. D genes are given only for firm matches. Rows give clone size only sometimes, using once, few, many, or a class for an expanded clone.

>TRBJ2-3|-|-|TRBV6-1
CASSEGWQSTDTQYF
TGTGCCAGCAGTGAAGGTTGGCAGAGCACAGATACGCAGTATTTT
>TRBJ2-1|-|-|TRBV9
CASSVEGVMDEQFF
TGTGCCAGCAGCGTAGAGGGGGTTATGGATGAGCAGTTCTTC
>TRBJ2-3|-|-|TRBV5-1
CASSKGGRSTQDTQYF
TGCGCCAGCAGCAAAGGAGGGCGCAGCACGCAAGATACGCAGTATTTT
>TRBJ2-2|-|-|TRBV5-4
CASSAGVVASRNTGELFF
TGTGCCAGCAGCGCCGGGGTTGTGGCTAGCAGGAACACCGGGGAGCTGTTTTTT
>TRBJ2-3|-|-|TRBV28
CASSGGTDTQYF
TGTGCCAGCAGTGGAGGCACAGATACGCAGTATTTT
>TRBJ2-2|-|TRBD2|TRBV5-1
CASSAISGFNTGELFF
TGCGCCAGCAGCGCGATTAGCGGGTTTAACACCGGGGAGCTGTTTTTT
>TRBJ1-4|-|-|TRBV7-6
CASSPKRATAEKLFF
TGTGCCAGCAGCCCAAAACGAGCGACGGCTGAAAAACTGTTTTTT
>TRBJ1-1|-|-|TRBV10-3
CAISGGKGLSTEAFF
TGTGCCATCAGTGGGGGCAAGGGTTTGAGCACTGAAGCTTTCTTT
>TRBJ2-1|-|-|TRBV28
CATRGGLYNEQFF
TGTGCCACTCGCGGGGGCCTTTACAATGAGCAGTTCTTC
>TRBJ2-1|-|TRBD2|TRBV6-5
CASSSELAGVSNEQFF
TGTGCCAGCAGTTCGGAACTAGCGGGAGTTTCCAATGAGCAGTTCTTC
>TRBJ2-1|-|TRBD1|TRBV4-1
CASSQDRQGRNEQFF
TGCGCCAGCAGCCAAGACAGACAGGGGAGGAATGAGCAGTTCTTC
>TRBJ2-1|-|-|TRBV5-1
CASSFRTNLADEQFF
TGCGCCAGCAGCTTCCGGACAAACCTCGCGGATGAGCAGTTCTTC
>TRBJ2-5|-|-|TRBV29-1
CSVVGSFQETQYF
TGCAGCGTTGTCGGGTCCTTCCAAGAGACCCAGTACTTC
>TRBJ2-1|once|TRBD2|TRBV28
CASSLTGGSYYNEQFF
TGTGCCAGCAGTTTAACGGGCGGGAGTTACTACAATGAGCAGTTCTTC
>TRBJ2-1|once|TRBD2|TRBV19
CATRSAGGLNEQFF
TGTGCCACCAGGTCGGCGGGAGGGCTGAATGAGCAGTTCTTC
>TRBJ2-1|-|-|TRBV25-1
CASKDSSHNEQFF
TGTGCCAGCAAGGACAGCTCTCACAATGAGCAGTTCTTC
>TRBJ2-1|-|TRBD2|TRBV9
CASSVGDGRLAGGLSNEQFF
TGTGCCAGCAGCGTAGGGGACGGAAGGCTAGCGGGAGGTCTATCTAATGAGCAGTTCTTC
>TRBJ1-3|-|TRBD1|TRBV10-3
CAIGTDGNTIYF
TGTGCCATCGGGACAGATGGAAACACCATATATTTT
>TRBJ1-2|-|TRBD1|TRBV11-1
CASSEGQGNDFGYTF
TGTGCCAGCAGCGAGGGACAGGGTAACGACTTTGGCTACACCTTC
>TRBJ2-7|-|-|TRBV5-5
CASSSPTSRSSYEQYF
TGTGCCAGCAGCTCCCCTACTAGCCGGAGCTCCTACGAGCAGTACTTC
>TRBJ2-3|once|TRBD2|TRBV5-1
CASSLGTSGITDTQYF
TGCGCCAGCAGCTTGGGGACTAGCGGTATCACAGATACGCAGTATTTT
>TRBJ1-1|-|-|TRBV29-1
CSAHRMNTEAFF
TGCAGCGCCCACAGGATGAACACTGAAGCTTTCTTT
>TRBJ2-5|-|TRBD2|TRBV5-4
CASSLSSSGVETQYF
TGTGCCAGCAGCTTGAGTTCTAGCGGGGTAGAGACCCAGTACTTC
>TRBJ1-5|-|-|TRBV6-5
CASRSDSRNQPQHF
TGTGCCAGCAGATCTGACAGTCGCAATCAGCCCCAGCATTTT
>TRBJ2-3|-|-|TRBV2
CASMSADTQYF
TGTGCCAGCATGTCCGCAGATACGCAGTATTTT
>TRBJ1-3|-|-|TRBV2
CASRLDSSGNTIYF
TGTGCCAGCAGACTGGACAGCTCTGGAAACACCATATATTTT
>TRBJ2-5|-|TRBD2|TRBV7-9
CASSLGFLAGKETQYF
TGTGCCAGCAGCTTAGGGTTCCTAGCGGGAAAGGAGACCCAGTACTTC
>TRBJ2-5|-|TRBD1|TRBV12-5
CASGVAGTGLLETQYF
TGTGCTAGTGGTGTAGCCGGGACAGGGCTCTTAGAGACCCAGTACTTC
>TRBJ2-4|-|-|TRBV5-8
CASSFQGRTKNIQYF
TGTGCCAGCAGCTTCCAGGGTAGGACCAAAAACATTCAGTACTTC
>TRBJ2-1|-|TRBD2|TRBV5-1
CASSVTGTRGYGEQFF
TGCGCCAGCAGCGTAACCGGGACTAGGGGGTATGGTGAGCAGTTCTTC
>TRBJ2-2|-|-|TRBV18
CASSPPLGVNTGELFF
TGTGCCAGCTCACCCCCGTTAGGGGTTAACACCGGGGAGCTGTTTTTT
>TRBJ2-5|-|TRBD2|TRBV5-1
CASSPGRGLGRGQETQYF
TGCGCCAGCAGCCCTGGGAGGGGACTAGGAAGGGGCCAAGAGACCCAGTACTTC